These 22 T cell receptor beta chains were sequenced from one sample in a study of Graves' ophthalmopathy and Graves' hyperthyroidism. From RNA, the CDR3 regions of TCR beta chains were amplified and sequenced. HTBI primers served in a first-round RT-PCR, which a second-round multiplex PCR followed. TCRdb called the multiplex PCR reads again in MiXCR, with one record for every CDR3 protein. The sample lists around 600,000 distinct CDR3 sequences; just over 40% were seen once. The sequenced sample consisted of peripheral blood. The receptor source for this set is an adult man with Graves' ophthalmopathy.

CDR3 residues: CASSLGTARHF. CDR3 DNA sequence: TGTGCCAGCAGTCTCGGGACGGCCCGGCATTTT. The chain couples TRBV2 to TRBJ1-5, with D possibly being TRBD1 (5 bases). Germline CDR1 and CDR2: SNHLY and FYNNEI. V lost 5 bases to trimming and J lost 15 bases, with 14 bases between them. The CDR3 extends over 11 amino acids.

V is TRBV7-9 and J is TRBJ2-5; 11 bases fit TRBD1. The germline V gene has CDR1 SEHNR and CDR2 FQNEAQ (reference sequence). The CDR3 runs 16 residues. V lost 5 bases to trimming and J lost 5 bases; unmatched junction nucleotides: 10. In nucleotides, the CDR3 is TGTGCCAGCAGCCGTCCCGGGACAGGGGGGTGGGAGACCCAGTACTTC. This translates into CASSRPGTGGWETQYF. The full variable domain, in which reference TRBV7-9 and TRBJ2-5 provide the parts outside the CDR3, is DTGVSQNPRHKITKRGQNVTFRCDPISEHNRLYWYRQTLGQGPEFLTYFQNEAQLEKSRLLSDRFSAERPKGSFSTLEIQRTEQGDSAMYLCASSRPGTGGWETQYFGPGTRLLVL.

Comment on this clonotype: This may be a read error, as it is one base from a much larger clone. The CDR3 does not close with the conserved phenylalanine or tryptophan, likely indicating a read error. This chain links TRBV20-1 with TRBJ2-5; D is unresolved. Germline CDR1 and CDR2: DFQATT and SNEGSKA (reference sequence). Trimming pared 3 bases from V and 5 bases from J, leaving 10 bases between. The CDR3 has 12 residues. The CDR3 region has the DNA TGCAGTGCTAGTTATGGGTTGGAGACCCAGTACCTC. Translation: CSASYGLETQYL.

At least ten counts were recorded for this clonotype. The chain couples TRBV15 to TRBJ2-6; 7 nucleotides align to TRBD2. This CDR3 is 19 amino acids long. The germline V gene encodes CDR1 LNHNV and CDR2 YYDKDF (reference sequence). V was clipped by 0 bases and J by 1 base; unmatched bases: 9. In DNA, the CDR3 is TGTGCCACCAGCAGAGATGTTGGGGTCGGGGGGTCTGGGGCCAACGTCCTGACTTTC. Translated: CATSRDVGVGGSGANVLTF.

This clonotype was observed many times. The chain couples TRBV4-3 to TRBJ1-2; 9 nucleotides align to TRBD1. The V gene's germline CDR1 is LGHNA and CDR2 YSLEER. J lost 8 bases, V lost 4 bases, and 8 bases had no gene match. The CDR3 spans 14 residues. As DNA, the CDR3 is TGCGCCAGCAGCCCGGGACAGGGATCGCTCGGCTACACCTTC. Translation gives CASSPGQGSLGYTF.

This clonotype was recorded at least ten times. The chain uses TRBV4-3 and TRBJ1-4; the D gene is possibly TRBD1 (5 bases). This CDR3 contains 14 residues. Germline CDR1 and CDR2: LGHNA and YSLEER. Trimming removed 1 base at V and 13 bases at J, with 16 bases between. This chain's CDR3 is CASSQGNLRGTLFF. The CDR3, as DNA: TGCGCCAGCAGCCAAGGGAACCTCCGGGGGACACTGTTTTTT.

This clonotype occurred many times. This chain joins TRBV5-1 and TRBJ1-2, with D tentatively TRBD1 (5 bases). The germline CDR1 and CDR2 sequences are SGHRS and YFSETQ. V was pared by 0 bases and J by 6 bases, with 12 bases between. The CDR3 is 14 residues long. The CDR3 region has the DNA TGCGCCAGCAGCTTGGGACAGATCTGGGATGGCTACACCTTC. It encodes CASSLGQIWDGYTF.

This clonotype has at least ten counts. CDR3 in amino acids: CASSGTGSGELFF. CDR3 DNA sequence: TGTGCCAGCAGTGGGACAGGGTCCGGGGAGCTGTTTTTT. This rearrangement joins TRBV25-1 to TRBJ2-2; 8 bases line up with TRBD1. This CDR3 has 13 amino acids. The junction had 1 base not matched to a gene; V was cut back by 4 bases and J by 6 bases. Germline lookup yields CDR1 MGHDK and CDR2 SYGVNS.

This clonotype was observed at least ten times. The genes are TRBV9 and TRBJ2-7; the D gene is possibly TRBD1 (5 bases). Per germline, CDR1 SGDLS and CDR2 YYNGEE. The CDR3 is 14 residues long. The V end lost 0 bases, the J end lost 4 bases, and 11 bases lay between the germline ends. CDR3: CASSVGGEPYEQYF. As DNA, the CDR3 is TGTGCCAGCAGCGTAGGGGGCGAGCCTTACGAGCAGTACTTC.

This clonotype was counted at least ten times. The V call is TRBV10-3, the J call TRBJ2-5; unclear D gene. The CDR3 sequence is 14 residues long. Germline V lookup: CDR1 ENHRY, CDR2 SYGVKD. V lost 7 bases to trimming and J lost 5 bases, with 17 bases between them. The CDR3 DNA reads TGTGCCATCACATCGACGGACCTGGGGGAGACCCAGTACTTC. It codes for CAITSTDLGETQYF.

In regard to this clonotype: This may arise from a read error, as a much more abundant clone is one base away. V usage is TRBV6-6 and J usage is TRBJ1-6, with D possibly TRBD1 on 5 matching bases. The germline gives CDR1 MNHNY, CDR2 SVGAGI (reference sequence). The CDR3 contains 15 residues. The CDR3 DNA is TGTGCCAACAGTAACCGGGACCAACATAATTCACCCCTCCACTTT. Translation gives CANSNRDQHNSPLHF.

V usage is TRBV5-1 and J usage is TRBJ2-7, with 11 positions matching TRBD1. The V and J ends lost 4 bases and 3 bases, in that order; junction bases with no gene match: 6. Germline V gives CDR1 SGHRS, CDR2 YFSETQ. CDR3 length equals 15 residues. The CDR3 here is CASSGGQGAIYEQYF. The CDR3 DNA follows: TGCGCCAGCAGCGGTGGACAGGGGGCGATCTACGAGCAGTACTTC.

This chain connects TRBV7-9 to TRBJ2-3, with D maybe TRBD1 (5 bases). This CDR3 comprises 12 residues. Germline CDR1 reads SEHNR; CDR2 reads FQNEAQ (reference sequence). With 8 bases removed from V and 6 bases from J, the gap between germline ends came to 12 bases. In DNA, the CDR3 is TGTGCCAGCTTCTCAGGGTATGATACGCAGTATTTT. It specifies CASFSGYDTQYF.

CDR3: CSGVVRDEQYF. The DNA for the CDR3 is TGCAGTGGGGTGGTCCGGGACGAGCAGTACTTC. J is TRBJ2-7 and V is TRBV20-1; D is unresolved. V was trimmed by 7 bases and J by 5 bases, leaving 12 bases between them. The CDR3 is made up of 11 amino acids. CDR1 DFQATT and CDR2 SNEGSKA come from the germline V gene (reference sequence).

To note about this clonotype: A much larger clone differs by one base, so this may be a read error. V usage is TRBV7-8 and J usage is TRBJ2-7; perhaps D is TRBD1 or TRBD2 (7 bases each). The CDR3 covers 15 residues. Germline CDR1 reads SGHVS; CDR2 reads FQNEAQ. CDR3 in amino acids: CASSPGRDRFYEQDF. Written as DNA, the CDR3 is TGTGCCAGCAGCCCAGGGAGGGACAGATTCTACGAGCAGGACTTC.

For the CDR3, the DNA is TGCAGCTTAACTTCAGGGGAGCGGGAAAACGAGCAGTACTTC. This codes for CSLTSGERENEQYF. V is TRBV29-1 and J is TRBJ2-7; TRBD2 might be the D (7 bases). The germline gives CDR1 SQVTM, CDR2 ANQGSEA. This CDR3 spans 14 amino acids. V was clipped by 8 bases and J by 5 bases, with 22 bases between them.

V gene TRBV20-1 combines with J gene TRBJ1-1; D unclear. V gave up 1 base and J gave up 1 base, with 7 bases separating them. Germline CDR1 and CDR2: DFQATT and SNEGSKA (reference sequence). CDR3 size: 13 residues. Written as DNA, the CDR3 is TGCAGTGCTAGAGGGAGGGAGAACACTGAAGCTTTCTTT. Amino acids: CSARGRENTEAFF.

The chain couples TRBV12-3 or TRBV12-4 to TRBJ1-1; possibly TRBD1 for D (6 bases). The germline V and J ends were trimmed by 7 bases and 2 bases, with 17 bases remaining between them. This CDR3 region has 15 residues. The CDR3 coding sequence is TGTGCCAGCAACTACAGGGTAGCAGGAAACACTGAAGCTTTCTTT. Translating it yields CASNYRVAGNTEAFF.

J is TRBJ1-3 and V is TRBV20-1; D might be TRBD1 (5 bases). Germline loops: CDR1 DFQATT, CDR2 SNEGSKA (reference sequence). V was pared by 6 bases and J by 0 bases, with 15 bases between. The CDR3 spans 15 residues. This chain's CDR3 is CSAGRDSSSGNTIYF. As DNA, the CDR3 is TGCAGTGCGGGGAGGGACTCCAGCTCTGGAAACACCATATATTTT.

CDR3 sequence reads: CASSGGDSQTGNTIYF. CDR3 DNA: TGCGCCAGCAGCGGAGGGGACAGTCAGACTGGAAACACCATATATTTT. The chain recombines TRBV4-1 with TRBJ1-3; 7 nucleotides match TRBD1. This CDR3 is built from 16 residues. Germline-derived CDR1 and CDR2 are MGHRA and YSYEKL. Germline trimming cut 5 bases from V and 2 bases from J; bases unmatched to any gene: 9.

The chain uses TRBV20-1 and TRBJ2-5, with 7 bases identical to TRBD1. J lost 4 bases, V lost 5 bases, and 4 bases had no gene match. The CDR3 spans 12 residues. CDR1 is DFQATT, CDR2 SNEGSKA, per germline (reference sequence). The CDR3 is CSAAQGVETQYF. CDR3 DNA sequence: TGCAGTGCTGCCCAGGGGGTAGAGACCCAGTACTTC.

This clonotype was detected many times. The chain recombines TRBV3-1 with TRBJ2-7; D unclear. Trimming cost V 1 base and J 2 bases, with 6 bases left between them. Germline assignment: CDR1 LGHDT and CDR2 YNNKEL (reference sequence). CDR3 size: 13 residues. Here the CDR3 reads CASSQAPPYEQYF. DNA of the CDR3: TGTGCCAGCAGCCAAGCCCCTCCCTACGAGCAGTACTTC.